One sample yielded the 27 T cell receptor beta chains listed below, sequenced in a study of blood T cell repertoires in COVID-19. Using immunoSEQ multiplex PCR, the repertoire was profiled, and TCRdb retains in-frame clones only, with some absent. This table has about 390,000 clones, more than 75% appearing once. The sample comprised PBMCs or T cells enriched from blood (not recorded which). These receptors were taken from a woman aged 50 to 60 who had recovered from COVID-19.

The DNA of the CDR3 is TGTGCCAGCAGCTTAACAGGGAACACCATATATTTT. It codes for CASSLTGNTIYF. The chain recombines TRBV14 with TRBJ1-3, with a tentative D call TRBD1 (6 bases). CDR3 size: 12 residues. Deletions cut 5 bases from V and 7 bases from J, with 9 bases between. From germline, CDR1 is SGHDN and CDR2 FVKESK.

J is TRBJ1-1 and V is TRBV7-9, with 7 bases matching TRBD1. J lost 0 bases, V lost 5 bases, and 6 bases had no gene match. CDR3 size: 15 residues. Germline assignment: CDR1 SEHNR and CDR2 FQNEAQ (reference sequence). CDR3 bases: TGTGCCAGCAGCCCGAAGGGGGCCGTGAACACTGAAGCTTTCTTT. Amino acids: CASSPKGAVNTEAFF. The full variable domain, with the rest looked up from reference TRBV7-9 and TRBJ1-1, is DTGVSQNPRHKITKRGQNVTFRCDPISEHNRLYWYRQTLGQGPEFLTYFQNEAQLEKSRLLSDRFSAERPKGSFSTLEIQRTEQGDSAMYLCASSPKGAVNTEAFFGQGTRLTVV.

The rearrangement joins TRBV19 to TRBJ1-1; the D is unclear. This CDR3 region has 12 residues. Deletions cut 2 bases from V and 2 bases from J, with 3 bases between. The germline V gene encodes CDR1 LNHDA and CDR2 SQIVND (reference sequence). The CDR3 loop reads CASSIQNTEAFF. The DNA for the CDR3 is TGTGCCAGTAGTATACAAAACACTGAAGCTTTCTTT. The variable domain in full, with the rest retrieved from reference TRBV19 and TRBJ1-1, is DGGITQSPKYLFRKEGQNVTLSCEQNLNHDAMYWYRQDPGQGLRLIYYSQIVNDFQKGDIAEGYSVSREKKESFPLTVTSAQKNPTAFYLCASSIQNTEAFFGQGTRLTVV.

The V call is TRBV5-1, the J call TRBJ1-1; 7 nucleotides line up with TRBD1. This CDR3 is built from 14 residues. CDR1 and CDR2 from the germline V gene are SGHRS and YFSETQ. V dropped 8 bases and J dropped 5; count of bases not matched to a gene: 12. Here the CDR3 reads CASKTLTGMTEAFF. CDR3 coding DNA: TGCGCCAGTAAGACCTTGACAGGGATGACTGAAGCTTTCTTT.

The DNA of the CDR3 is TGTGCCAGCAGCGCTGCGGCGGGGGCCACCGGGGAGCTGTTTTTT. Translation gives CASSAAAGATGELFF. This sequence joins TRBV9 and TRBJ2-2; maybe TRBD2 (7 bases). The germline V gene has CDR1 SGDLS and CDR2 YYNGEE. The ends were cut back, 3 bases at V and 4 bases at J, with 13 bases in the middle. This CDR3 is built from 15 residues.

The chain recombines TRBV4-2 with TRBJ2-1, with D possibly matching TRBD2 (6 bases). Germline CDR1 reads LGHNA; CDR2 reads YNFKEQ. The CDR3 runs 13 residues. Trimming cost V 3 bases and J 9 bases, with 12 bases left between them. The CDR3 region is CASSHAGGSEQFF. CDR3 in DNA: TGTGCCAGCAGCCATGCTGGGGGGAGTGAGCAGTTCTTC.

This chain links TRBV2 with TRBJ1-6; 11 bases line up with TRBD1. The junction had 8 bases not matched to a gene; V was cut back by 6 bases and J by 7 bases. CDR3 length equals 16 residues. Germline V gives CDR1 SNHLY, CDR2 FYNNEI. CDR3 nucleotide sequence: TGTGCCAGCAGACATGACGGACAGGGGGCGAATTCACCCCTCCACTTT. This gives the protein CASRHDGQGANSPLHF. The full variable domain, with the rest looked up from reference TRBV2 and TRBJ1-6, is EPEVTQTPSHQVTQMGQEVILRCVPISNHLYFYWYRQILGQKVEFLVSFYNNEISEKSEIFDDQFSVERPDGSNFTLKIRSTKLEDSAMYFCASRHDGQGANSPLHFGNGTRLTVT.

The chain is built from TRBV6-2 or TRBV6-3 and TRBJ2-7; 7 nucleotides align to TRBD1. J gave up 2 bases and V 5 bases, and 6 bases lay outside the gene matches. Germline V gene lookup returns CDR1 MNHEY and CDR2 SVGEGT. The CDR3 spans 14 residues. The CDR3 DNA sequence: TGTGCCAGCAGTGCGACAGGGAACCCCTACGAGCAGTACTTC. It codes for CASSATGNPYEQYF.

In DNA, the CDR3 is TGCGCCAGCAGCCCGACAGGGTTCGTCGTGAGAGGCTACACCTTC. Amino acids: CASSPTGFVVRGYTF. This chain connects TRBV5-1 to TRBJ1-2, with 7 bases identical to TRBD1. This CDR3 is built from 15 residues. With V trimmed by 4 bases and J by 8 bases, 14 bases remained unmatched. Germline V lookup: CDR1 SGHRS, CDR2 YFSETQ. Drawing the rest from reference TRBV5-1 and TRBJ1-2, the complete variable domain is KAGVTQTPRYLIKTRGQQVTLSCSPISGHRSVSWYQQTPGQGLQFLFEYFSETQRNKGNFPGRFSGRQFSNSRSEMNVSTLELGDSALYLCASSPTGFVVRGYTFGSGTRLTVV.

V gene TRBV12-3 or TRBV12-4 combines with J gene TRBJ1-1; D is perhaps TRBD1 (5 bases). Trimming pared 8 bases from V and 4 bases from J, leaving 14 bases between. The CDR3 spans 13 residues. The CDR3 DNA reads TGTGCCAGCCTTCCGGGGGACGGCACTGAAGCTTTCTTT. It codes for CASLPGDGTEAFF.

The chain has TRBV30 and TRBJ2-2, with 9 nucleotides matching TRBD1. The CDR3 has 15 amino acids. Per germline, CDR1 GTSNPN and CDR2 SVGIG (reference sequence). The junction had 7 bases not matched to a gene; V was cut back by 1 base and J by 7 bases. This CDR3 is CAWSGVGQGIGELFF. The CDR3, as DNA: TGTGCCTGGAGTGGAGTGGGACAGGGTATCGGGGAGCTGTTTTTT.

This chain connects TRBV7-3 to TRBJ2-1; unclear D gene. Germline V gives CDR1 SGHTA, CDR2 FQGTGA. The CDR3 extends over 12 amino acids. The V end was cut by 4 bases, the J end by 9 bases, with 10 bases between. The CDR3 spells CASSSAPGEQFF. The CDR3 DNA is TGTGCCAGCAGCTCCGCCCCCGGTGAGCAGTTCTTC. Variable domain in full (rest from reference TRBV7-3 and TRBJ2-1): GAGVSQTPSNKVTEKGKYVELRCDPISGHTALYWYRQSLGQGPEFLIYFQGTGAADDSGLPNDRFFAVRPEGSVSTLKIQRTERGDSAVYLCASSSAPGEQFFGPGTRLTVL.

The chain combines TRBV18 with TRBJ1-1, with D possibly being TRBD1 (5 bases). The CDR3 is 16 residues long. The V and J ends lost 3 bases and 1 base respectively, with 15 bases between them. Germline CDR1 KGHSH, CDR2 LQKENI. CDR3: CASSPNQGDKNTEAFF. In nucleotides, the CDR3 is TGTGCCAGCTCACCTAACCAGGGCGATAAGAACACTGAAGCTTTCTTT.

The V call is TRBV11-3, the J call TRBJ2-3; the D is unclear. The CDR3 extends over 12 amino acids. V was cut by 5 bases and J by 6 bases, with 9 bases left in between. CDR1 and CDR2 (germline): SGHNT, YENEEA. In DNA form, the CDR3 reads TGTGCCAGCAGCCTCGACTCGGATACGCAGTATTTT. Translating gives CASSLDSDTQYF.

The V and J genes are TRBV7-9 and TRBJ2-1; 7 bases are shared with TRBD2. The CDR3 loop spans 13 amino acids. Germline lookup yields CDR1 SEHNR and CDR2 FQNEAQ (reference sequence). The junction had 1 base not matched to a gene; V was cut back by 3 bases and J by 5 bases. This CDR3 reads CASSFGGDNEQFF. In nucleotides, the CDR3 is TGTGCCAGCAGCTTTGGGGGGGACAATGAGCAGTTCTTC.

V usage is TRBV6-4 and J usage is TRBJ1-3; tentatively, D is TRBD1 (5 bases). There are 13 residues in the CDR3. Per germline, CDR1 MRHNA and CDR2 SNTAGT. V was clipped by 10 bases and J by 2 bases, with 12 bases between them. CDR3 DNA sequence: TGTGCCAACCCCGTCAGGGCTGGAAACACCATATATTTT. Its protein is CANPVRAGNTIYF.

V gene TRBV24-1 combines with J gene TRBJ2-3, with 7 bases aligning to TRBD2. The CDR3 sequence is 16 residues long. The ends lost 4 bases at V and 1 base at J; junction bases unmatched: 7. The V gene's germline CDR1 is KGHDR and CDR2 SFDVKD. Here the CDR3 reads CATSDPGTTGTDTQYF. The CDR3 DNA reads TGTGCCACCAGTGACCCCGGGACTACCGGCACAGATACGCAGTATTTT.

This sequence joins TRBV27 and TRBJ2-1, with 8 bases that match TRBD2. The V segment lost 7 bases and the J segment 3 bases; nucleotides outside the gene matches: 11. The CDR3 runs to 16 residues. Germline CDR1 is MNHEY and CDR2 is SMNVEV (reference sequence). CDR3 region: CASIEDAGGLYNEQFF. The CDR3 coding sequence is TGTGCCAGCATCGAGGATGCGGGGGGTCTCTACAATGAGCAGTTCTTC.

The J gene is TRBJ2-7, the V gene TRBV6-2 or TRBV6-3; TRBD2 is a possible D gene (5 bases). The CDR3 totals 14 residues. Germline V lookup: CDR1 MNHEY, CDR2 SVGEGT. V dropped 4 bases and J dropped 2 bases, with 12 bases sitting between them. The CDR3 coding sequence is TGTGCCAGCAGTTCCCCCAGCGGAACCTACGAGCAGTACTTC. Translating gives CASSSPSGTYEQYF.

Here the CDR3 reads CASSGAPGSGNSEAFF. In DNA, the CDR3 is TGTGCCAGTAGCGGCGCCCCCGGGAGCGGGAATTCTGAAGCTTTCTTT. The chain has TRBV19 and TRBJ1-1; D gene uncertain. Trimming pared 6 bases from V and 6 bases from J, leaving 23 bases between. Germline loops: CDR1 LNHDA, CDR2 SQIVND (reference sequence). The CDR3 consists of 16 residues. Together with reference TRBV19 and TRBJ1-1, the CDR3 gives the full variable domain: DGGITQSPKYLFRKEGQNVTLSCEQNLNHDAMYWYRQDPGQGLRLIYYSQIVNDFQKGDIAEGYSVSREKKESFPLTVTSAQKNPTAFYLCASSGAPGSGNSEAFFGQGTRLTVV.

Only one count was recorded for this clone. The chain combines TRBV5-1 with TRBJ1-1; D is unresolved. From germline, CDR1 is SGHRS and CDR2 YFSETQ. The V end lost 4 bases, the J end lost 2 bases, and 12 bases lay between the germline ends. The CDR3 covers 14 residues. The CDR3 here is CASSPRGTNTEAFF. In nucleotides, the CDR3 is TGCGCCAGCAGCCCGCGCGGAACAAACACTGAAGCTTTCTTT.

The rearrangement uses TRBV4-3 and TRBJ1-2, with D hard to call. The CDR3 spans 15 residues. Germline CDR1 is LGHNA and CDR2 is YSLEER. V gave up 0 bases and J gave up 1 base, with 9 bases separating them. For the CDR3, the DNA is TGCGCCAGCAGCCAAGATTGGCAGGTTAACTATGGCTACACCTTC. Protein: CASSQDWQVNYGYTF.

The chain links TRBV11-3 to TRBJ2-1; 11 nucleotides align to TRBD2. Germline CDR1 SGHNT, CDR2 YENEEA. V dropped 5 bases and J dropped 7; count of bases not matched to a gene: 4. CDR3 length equals 14 residues. The CDR3 spells CASSHSGGGNEQFF. DNA for the CDR3: TGTGCCAGCAGCCATAGCGGGGGGGGAAATGAGCAGTTCTTC.

This clone was observed a handful of times. The chain has TRBV14 and TRBJ2-3; D gene uncertain. The germline CDR1 and CDR2 sequences are SGHDN and FVKESK. The V end was cut by 3 bases, the J end by 7 bases, with 5 bases between. The CDR3 consists of 11 residues. This CDR3 is CASSHSYTQYF. The CDR3 coding sequence is TGTGCCAGCAGCCATTCCTATACGCAGTATTTT.

This chain uses TRBV5-8 with TRBJ2-1; TRBD2 agrees at 11 bases. CDR1 SGHTS and CDR2 YDEGEE come from the germline V gene. This CDR3 has 15 amino acids. After removal of 4 bases from V and 2 bases from J, the junction contained 2 bases not matched to a gene. The CDR3 DNA sequence: TGTGCCAGCAGCCCTAGCGGGGGGACCTACAATGAGCAGTTCTTC. Residues: CASSPSGGTYNEQFF.

The chain carries TRBV7-9 and TRBJ1-2; D is undetermined. The V end was cut by 4 bases, the J end by 0 bases, with 6 bases between. CDR1 and CDR2 (germline): SEHNR, FQNEAQ (reference sequence). This CDR3 is built from 13 residues. CDR3 loop: CASSSLANYGYTF. The CDR3, as DNA: TGTGCCAGCAGCTCTCTAGCTAACTATGGCTACACCTTC.

The rearrangement joins TRBV5-1 to TRBJ1-2; 8 bases align to TRBD1. Per the germline V gene, CDR1 is SGHRS and CDR2 is YFSETQ. V lost 4 bases to trimming and J lost 6 bases; unmatched junction nucleotides: 8. CDR3 length: 14 residues. The chain's CDR3 is CASSVTRGRDGYTF. The CDR3 nucleotides read TGCGCCAGCAGCGTTACCAGGGGGCGAGATGGCTACACCTTC. Looking up the rest from reference TRBV5-1 and TRBJ1-2 gives the full variable domain: KAGVTQTPRYLIKTRGQQVTLSCSPISGHRSVSWYQQTPGQGLQFLFEYFSETQRNKGNFPGRFSGRQFSNSRSEMNVSTLELGDSALYLCASSVTRGRDGYTFGSGTRLTVV.